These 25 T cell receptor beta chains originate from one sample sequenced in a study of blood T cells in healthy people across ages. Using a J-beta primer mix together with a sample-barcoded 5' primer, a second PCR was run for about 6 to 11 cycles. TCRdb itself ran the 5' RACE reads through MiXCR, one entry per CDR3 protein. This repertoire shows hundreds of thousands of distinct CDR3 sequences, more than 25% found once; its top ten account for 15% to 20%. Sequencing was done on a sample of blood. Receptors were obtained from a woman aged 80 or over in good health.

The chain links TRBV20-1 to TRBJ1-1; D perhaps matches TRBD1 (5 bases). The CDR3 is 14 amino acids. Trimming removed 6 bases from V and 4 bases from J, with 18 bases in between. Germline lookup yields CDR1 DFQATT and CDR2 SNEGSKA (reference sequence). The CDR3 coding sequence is TGCAGTGCCAGTGGTGGGGCATTAGGCACTGAAGCTTTCTTT. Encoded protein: CSASGGALGTEAFF.

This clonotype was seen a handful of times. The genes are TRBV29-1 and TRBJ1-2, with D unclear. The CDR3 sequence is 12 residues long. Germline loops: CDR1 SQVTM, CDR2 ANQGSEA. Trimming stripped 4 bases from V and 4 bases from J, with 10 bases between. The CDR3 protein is CSVALGAYGYTF. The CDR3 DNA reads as TGCAGCGTTGCTTTGGGTGCCTATGGCTACACCTTC.

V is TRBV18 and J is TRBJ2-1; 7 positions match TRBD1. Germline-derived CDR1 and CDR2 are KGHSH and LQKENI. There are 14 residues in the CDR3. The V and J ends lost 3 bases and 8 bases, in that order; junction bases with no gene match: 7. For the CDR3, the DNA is TGTGCCAGCTCACCTCGACAGGGTTTAGATGAGCAGTTCTTC. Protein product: CASSPRQGLDEQFF.

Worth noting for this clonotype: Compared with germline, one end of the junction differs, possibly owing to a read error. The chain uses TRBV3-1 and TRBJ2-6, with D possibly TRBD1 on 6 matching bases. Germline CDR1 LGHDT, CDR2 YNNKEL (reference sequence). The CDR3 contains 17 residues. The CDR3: CAGSPSYPGAGANVLTF. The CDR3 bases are TGTGCCGGCAGCCCATCCTATCCAGGGGCCGGGGCCAACGTCCTGACTTTC.

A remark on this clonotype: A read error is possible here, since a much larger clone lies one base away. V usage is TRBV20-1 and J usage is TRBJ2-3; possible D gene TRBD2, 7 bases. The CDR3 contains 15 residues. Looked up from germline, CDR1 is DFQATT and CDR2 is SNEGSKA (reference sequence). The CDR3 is CSVREGGGITDTQYF. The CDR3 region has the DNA TGCAGTGTTAGAGAGGGGGGAGGGATCACAGATACGCAGTATTTT.

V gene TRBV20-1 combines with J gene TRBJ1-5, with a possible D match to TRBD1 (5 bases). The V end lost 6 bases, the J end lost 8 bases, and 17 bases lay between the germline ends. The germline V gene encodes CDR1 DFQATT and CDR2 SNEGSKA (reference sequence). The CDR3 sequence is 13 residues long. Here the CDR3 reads CSAGRGFGKPQHF. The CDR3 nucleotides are TGCAGTGCGGGGAGGGGCTTCGGCAAGCCCCAGCATTTT.

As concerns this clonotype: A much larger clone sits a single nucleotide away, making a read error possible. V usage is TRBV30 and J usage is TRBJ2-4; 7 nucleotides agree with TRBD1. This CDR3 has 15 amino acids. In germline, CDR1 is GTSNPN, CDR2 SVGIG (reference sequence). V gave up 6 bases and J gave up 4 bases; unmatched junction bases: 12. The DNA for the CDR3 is TGTGCCTGTCGAAATAGGCGACAGGGAAAAAACATTCAGTACTTC. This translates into CACRNRRQGKNIQYF.

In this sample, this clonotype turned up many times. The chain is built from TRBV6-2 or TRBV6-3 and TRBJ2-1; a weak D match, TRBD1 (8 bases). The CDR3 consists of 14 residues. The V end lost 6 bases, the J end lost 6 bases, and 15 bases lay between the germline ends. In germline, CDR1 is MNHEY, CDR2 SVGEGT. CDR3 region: CASSPTGGGNEQFF. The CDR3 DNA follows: TGTGCCAGCAGCCCTACAGGGGGGGGCAATGAGCAGTTCTTC.

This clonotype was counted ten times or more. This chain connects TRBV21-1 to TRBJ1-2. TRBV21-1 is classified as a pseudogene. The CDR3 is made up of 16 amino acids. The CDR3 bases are TGTGCCAGCAGCAAAGGGATCAGACTTAGGATTGATGGCTACACCTTC. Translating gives CASSKGIRLRIDGYTF.

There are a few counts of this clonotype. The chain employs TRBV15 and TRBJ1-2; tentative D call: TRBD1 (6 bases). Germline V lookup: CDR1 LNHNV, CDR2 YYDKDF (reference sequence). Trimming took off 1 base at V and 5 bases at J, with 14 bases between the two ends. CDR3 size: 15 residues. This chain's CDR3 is CATSRGGRGSYGYTF. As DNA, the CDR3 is TGTGCCACCAGCAGAGGTGGCAGGGGAAGTTATGGCTACACCTTC.

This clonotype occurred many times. The CDR3 here is CASGMGEVWTQYF. DNA for the CDR3: TGTGCCAGCGGAATGGGAGAGGTTTGGACGCAGTATTTT. The chain recombines TRBV7-9 with TRBJ2-3; maybe TRBD2 (5 bases). The germline V gene has CDR1 SEHNR and CDR2 FQNEAQ (reference sequence). V was trimmed by 8 bases and J by 9 bases, leaving 18 bases between them. This CDR3 is built from 13 residues.

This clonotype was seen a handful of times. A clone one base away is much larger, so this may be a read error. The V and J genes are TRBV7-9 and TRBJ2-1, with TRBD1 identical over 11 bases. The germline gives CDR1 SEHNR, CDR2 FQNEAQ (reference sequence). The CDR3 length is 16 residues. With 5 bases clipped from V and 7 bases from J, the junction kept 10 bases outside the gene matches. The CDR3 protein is CASSPLPGQGGNEQFF. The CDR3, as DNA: TGTGCCAGCAGCCCACTGCCGGGACAGGGGGGTAATGAGCAGTTCTTC.

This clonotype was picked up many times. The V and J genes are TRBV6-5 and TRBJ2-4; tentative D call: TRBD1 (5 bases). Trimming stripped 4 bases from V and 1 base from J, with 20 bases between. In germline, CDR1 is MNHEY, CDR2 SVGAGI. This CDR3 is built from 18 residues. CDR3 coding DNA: TGTGCCAGCAGTTTTACCCCGACAGACGGTAATGCCAAAAACATTCAGTACTTC. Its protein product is CASSFTPTDGNAKNIQYF.

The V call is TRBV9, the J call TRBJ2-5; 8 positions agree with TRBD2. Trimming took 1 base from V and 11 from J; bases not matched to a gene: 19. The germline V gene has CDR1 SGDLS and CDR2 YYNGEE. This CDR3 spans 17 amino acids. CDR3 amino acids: CASSVIAGAGDDNEQYF. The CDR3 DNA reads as TGTGCCAGCAGCGTAATTGCCGGAGCGGGGGACGACAATGAGCAGTACTTC.

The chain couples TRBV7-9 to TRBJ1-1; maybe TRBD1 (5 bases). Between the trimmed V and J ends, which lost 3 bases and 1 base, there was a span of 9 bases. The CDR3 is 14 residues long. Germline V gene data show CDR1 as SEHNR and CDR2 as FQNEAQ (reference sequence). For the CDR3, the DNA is TGTGCCAGCAGCTTCGGACACTCGAACACTGAAGCTTTCTTT. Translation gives CASSFGHSNTEAFF. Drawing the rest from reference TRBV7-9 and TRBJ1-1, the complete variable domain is DTGVSQNPRHKITKRGQNVTFRCDPISEHNRLYWYRQTLGQGPEFLTYFQNEAQLEKSRLLSDRFSAERPKGSFSTLEIQRTEQGDSAMYLCASSFGHSNTEAFFGQGTRLTVV.

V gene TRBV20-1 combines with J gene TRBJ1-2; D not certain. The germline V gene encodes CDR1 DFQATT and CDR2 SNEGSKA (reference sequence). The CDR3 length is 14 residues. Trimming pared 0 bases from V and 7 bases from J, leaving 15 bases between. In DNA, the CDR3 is TGCAGTGCTAGAGATTGGTCGGCATTCTGTGGCTACACCTTC. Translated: CSARDWSAFCGYTF.

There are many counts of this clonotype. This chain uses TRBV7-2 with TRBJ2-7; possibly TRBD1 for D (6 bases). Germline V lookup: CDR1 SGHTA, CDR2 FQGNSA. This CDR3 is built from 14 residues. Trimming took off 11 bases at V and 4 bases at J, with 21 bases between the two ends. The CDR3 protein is CAGGFGTPPYEQYF. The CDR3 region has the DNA TGTGCCGGGGGATTCGGGACACCTCCTTACGAGCAGTACTTC.

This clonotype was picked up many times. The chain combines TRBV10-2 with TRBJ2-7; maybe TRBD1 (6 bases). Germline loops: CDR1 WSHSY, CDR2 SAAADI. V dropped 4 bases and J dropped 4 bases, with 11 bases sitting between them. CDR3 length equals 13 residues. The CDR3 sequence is CASSVGTGYEQYF. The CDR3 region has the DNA TGCGCCAGCAGTGTGGGTACAGGGTACGAGCAGTACTTC.

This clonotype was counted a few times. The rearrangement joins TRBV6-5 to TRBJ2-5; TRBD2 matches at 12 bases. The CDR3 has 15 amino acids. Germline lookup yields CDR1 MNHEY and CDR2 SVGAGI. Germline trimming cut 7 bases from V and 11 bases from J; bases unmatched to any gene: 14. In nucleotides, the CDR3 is TGTGCCAGCACCAAGGGACTAGCGGGTACCAATGAGCAGTACTTC. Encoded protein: CASTKGLAGTNEQYF.

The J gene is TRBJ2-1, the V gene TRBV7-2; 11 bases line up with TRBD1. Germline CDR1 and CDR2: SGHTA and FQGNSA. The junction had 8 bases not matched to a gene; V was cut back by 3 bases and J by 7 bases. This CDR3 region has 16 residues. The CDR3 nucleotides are TGTGCCAGCAGCTTTGCCGGGACAGGGGGAGGTAATGAGCAGTTCTTC. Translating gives CASSFAGTGGGNEQFF. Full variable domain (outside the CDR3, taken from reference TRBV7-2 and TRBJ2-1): GAGVSQSPSNKVTEKGKDVELRCDPISGHTALYWYRQSLGQGLEFLIYFQGNSAPDKSGLPSDRFSAERTGGSVSTLTIQRTQQEDSAVYLCASSFAGTGGGNEQFFGPGTRLTVL.

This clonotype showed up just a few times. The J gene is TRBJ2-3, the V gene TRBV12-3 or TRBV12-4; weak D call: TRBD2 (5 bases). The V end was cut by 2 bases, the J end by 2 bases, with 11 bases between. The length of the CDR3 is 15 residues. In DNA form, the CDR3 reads TGTGCCAGCAGTTTATACGGGGTGAACACAGATACGCAGTATTTT. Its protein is CASSLYGVNTDTQYF.

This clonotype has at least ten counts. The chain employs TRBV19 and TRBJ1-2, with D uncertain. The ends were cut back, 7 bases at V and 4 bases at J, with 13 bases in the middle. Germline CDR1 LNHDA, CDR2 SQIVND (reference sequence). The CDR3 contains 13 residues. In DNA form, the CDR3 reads TGTGCCAGTACCATAAGGCAGAGCTATGGCTACACCTTC. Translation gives CASTIRQSYGYTF.

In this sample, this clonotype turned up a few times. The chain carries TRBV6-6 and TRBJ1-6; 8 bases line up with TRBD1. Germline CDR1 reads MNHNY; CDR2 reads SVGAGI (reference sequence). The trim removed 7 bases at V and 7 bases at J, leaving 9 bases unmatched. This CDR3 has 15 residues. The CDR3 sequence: CASTHGTGLNSPLHF. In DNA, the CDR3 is TGTGCCAGCACTCACGGGACAGGCTTAAATTCACCCCTCCACTTT.

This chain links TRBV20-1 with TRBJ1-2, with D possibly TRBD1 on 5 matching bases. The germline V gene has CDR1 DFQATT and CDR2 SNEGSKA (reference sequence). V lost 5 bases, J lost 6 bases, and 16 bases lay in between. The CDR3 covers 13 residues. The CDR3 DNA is TGCAGTGCTCCACAGGCCCCAAAGGATGGCTACACCTTC. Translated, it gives CSAPQAPKDGYTF.

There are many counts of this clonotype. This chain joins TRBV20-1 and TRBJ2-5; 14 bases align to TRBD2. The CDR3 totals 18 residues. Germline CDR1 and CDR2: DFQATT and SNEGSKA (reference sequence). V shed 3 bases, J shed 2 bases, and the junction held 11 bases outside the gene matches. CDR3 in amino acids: CSASSGGLAGENQETQYF. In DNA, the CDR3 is TGCAGTGCTAGCTCTGGGGGACTAGCGGGGGAGAATCAAGAGACCCAGTACTTC.